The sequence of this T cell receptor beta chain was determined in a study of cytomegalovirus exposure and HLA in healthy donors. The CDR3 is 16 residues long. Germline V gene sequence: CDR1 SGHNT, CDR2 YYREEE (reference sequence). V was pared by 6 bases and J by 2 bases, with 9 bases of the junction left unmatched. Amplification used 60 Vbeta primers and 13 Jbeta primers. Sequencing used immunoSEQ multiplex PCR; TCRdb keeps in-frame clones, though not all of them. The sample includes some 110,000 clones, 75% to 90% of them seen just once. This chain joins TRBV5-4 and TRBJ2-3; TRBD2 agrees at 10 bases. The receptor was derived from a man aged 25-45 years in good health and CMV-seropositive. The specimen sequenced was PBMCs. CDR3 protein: CASNTIAGGLTDTQYF. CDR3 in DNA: TGTGCCAGCAACACCATAGCGGGGGGTCTCACAGATACGCAGTATTTT.